This entry lists 5 T cell receptor beta chains sequenced from one sample in a study of early T cells in non-severe SARS-CoV-2 infection. TCRdb redid the calling of the 5' RACE reads with MiXCR, one entry per CDR3 protein. The sample contains 50,000 to 75,000 distinct CDR3 sequences, more than 10% of which appear only once. The specimen was whole blood, collected at baseline. These receptor sequences come from an adult who was a healthcare worker with PCR-confirmed SARS-CoV-2 infection or an uninfected control (not recorded which). The donor label of this sample is uncertain.

This clonotype was recorded at least ten times. This chain joins TRBV12-3 or TRBV12-4 and TRBJ1-2; the D gene is possibly TRBD1 (6 bases). This CDR3 comprises 13 residues. The V gene lost 4 bases and the J gene lost 8 bases, with 14 bases spanning the gap. CDR3 nucleotide sequence: TGTGCCAGCAGTTCCAACGAGGACAGAGGCTACACCTTC. This encodes CASSSNEDRGYTF.

The chain couples TRBV5-1 to TRBJ2-1; D unclear. Germline V gene sequence: CDR1 SGHRS, CDR2 YFSETQ. The CDR3 has 15 residues. The V and J ends lost 0 bases and 1 base respectively, with 8 bases between them. This CDR3 reads CASSLGVASYNEQFF. CDR3 sequence (DNA): TGCGCCAGCAGCTTGGGGGTAGCTTCCTACAATGAGCAGTTCTTC. Filled out from reference TRBV5-1 and TRBJ2-1, the complete variable domain reads KAGVTQTPRYLIKTRGQQVTLSCSPISGHRSVSWYQQTPGQGLQFLFEYFSETQRNKGNFPGRFSGRQFSNSRSEMNVSTLELGDSALYLCASSLGVASYNEQFFGPGTRLTVL.

V gene TRBV14 combines with J gene TRBJ2-7, with 7 bases fitting TRBD1. The length of the CDR3 is 17 residues. The V gene's germline CDR1 is SGHDN and CDR2 FVKESK. Losses at the gene ends were 2 bases for V and 0 bases for J; bases not matched to a gene: 10. The CDR3 protein is CASSQPATGYFSYEQYV. The CDR3 bases are TGTGCCAGCAGCCAACCGGCGACAGGGTATTTCTCCTACGAGCAGTACGTC.

In DNA, the CDR3 is TGTGCCAGCATTCGTAACCTCGGACTAGCGGGGTACAATGAGCAGTTCTTC. It encodes CASIRNLGLAGYNEQFF. The V gene is TRBV6-2 or TRBV6-3, the J gene TRBJ2-1, with TRBD2 matching over 12 bases. V was pared by 7 bases and J by 4 bases, with 11 bases of the junction left unmatched. Germline CDR1 and CDR2: MNHEY and SVGEGT. This CDR3 is 17 amino acids long.

This rearrangement joins TRBV7-9 to TRBJ2-1; D may be TRBD1 (5 bases). This CDR3 region has 12 residues. Between the trimmed V and J ends, which lost 7 bases and 5 bases, there was a span of 9 bases. The germline V gene has CDR1 SEHNR and CDR2 FQNEAQ (reference sequence). The CDR3 coding sequence is TGTGCCAGCATAGACAGAAACAATGAGCAGTTCTTC. Residues: CASIDRNNEQFF.